The clone carrying this T cell receptor (beta chain) was observed a few times. Its antigen is unknown. The sample originates from a study of beta chain features in type 1 diabetes. Study-level background: Roughly 98 million sorted cells were examined across all samples. Overall study findings and caveats: In comparison with healthy donors, patients had naive, central memory and Treg TCRB repertoires that appeared more similar. Over-representation of high TCR-expressing cells was a possible consequence of cDNA sequencing. Significant though moderate, a shortening of TCRB CDR3s appeared in all four CD4+ subsets of Type 1 diabetes patients.

The CDR3 is 15 residues long. V was clipped by 1 base and J by 4 bases; unmatched bases: 6. Germline assignment: CDR1 SGHTA and CDR2 FQGNSA. Expressed TCRB transcripts were sequenced after all isolated RNA was converted to cDNA. Libraries were prepared by immunoSEQ multiplex PCR; TCRdb keeps only in-frame clonotypes and omits some of them. The profile shows around 250,000 clones, more than 13% of them singletons. Purities over 95% were achieved in all sorted populations. The V and J genes are TRBV7-2 and TRBJ1-2, with TRBD1 matching 7 bases. The sequencing input was naive CD4+ T cells from blood. This receptor was identified in a man in his thirties or forties with type 1 diabetes. The DNA of the CDR3 is TGTGCCAGCAGCTTAGGAGGGGGCGCTCTCTATGGCTACACCTTC. Protein: CASSLGGGALYGYTF.